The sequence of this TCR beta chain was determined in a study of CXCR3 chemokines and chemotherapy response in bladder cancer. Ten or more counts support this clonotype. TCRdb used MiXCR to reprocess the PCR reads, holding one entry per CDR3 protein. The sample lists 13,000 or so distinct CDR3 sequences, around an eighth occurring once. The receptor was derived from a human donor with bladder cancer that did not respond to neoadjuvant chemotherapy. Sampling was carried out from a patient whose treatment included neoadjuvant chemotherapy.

In nucleotides, the CDR3 is TGTGCCAGCAGTTTGAAGGGATTGGACAGTTATGGCTACACCTTC. Its protein is CASSLKGLDSYGYTF. The rearrangement links TRBV12-3 or TRBV12-4 to TRBJ1-2; possibly TRBD1 for D (6 bases). The CDR3 covers 15 residues. V was shortened by 3 bases and J by 5 bases, with 16 bases between the two germline ends.